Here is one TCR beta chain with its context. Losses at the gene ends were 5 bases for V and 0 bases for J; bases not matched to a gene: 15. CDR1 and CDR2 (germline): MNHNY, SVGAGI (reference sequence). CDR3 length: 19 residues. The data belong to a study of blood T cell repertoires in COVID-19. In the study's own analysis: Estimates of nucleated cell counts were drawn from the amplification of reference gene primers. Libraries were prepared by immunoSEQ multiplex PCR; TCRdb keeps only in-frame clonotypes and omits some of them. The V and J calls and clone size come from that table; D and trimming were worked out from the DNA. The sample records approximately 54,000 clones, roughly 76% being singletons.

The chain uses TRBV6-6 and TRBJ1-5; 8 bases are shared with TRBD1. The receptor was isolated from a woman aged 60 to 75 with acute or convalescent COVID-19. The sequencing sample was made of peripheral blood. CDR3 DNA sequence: TGTGCCAGCAGTCGATCCGGGACAGGAGCCGATTATAGCAATCAGCCCCAGCATTTT. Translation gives CASSRSGTGADYSNQPQHF.